The source of this T cell receptor (beta chain) is a study of CD8+ T cells in alopecia areata. Study-wide points: TCRs were shared less clearly across patients than in mice, possibly for HLA-related reasons. Higher clonality than in normal scalp was seen in lesional scalp, especially alopecia totalis/universalis. Scalp repertoires also include resident alphabeta T cells from normal skin.

In regard to this clone: Its antigen is still unknown.

The CDR3 runs 13 residues. Trimming stripped 2 bases from V and 5 bases from J, with 10 bases between. Per germline, CDR1 SGHNT and CDR2 YYREEE (reference sequence). cDNA prepared by RNA extraction and subsequent reverse transcription served as the template for sequencing. Repertoires were generated with immunoSEQ multiplex PCR, while TCRdb's copy carries only in-frame clones and drops some. The sample lists about 200,000 clones; roughly 50% were seen once. PBMCs yielded sorted CD4+ and CD8+ T cells. The V and J genes are TRBV5-4 and TRBJ2-5; D perhaps matches TRBD2 (6 bases). Sample: CD8+ T cells sorted from blood. The TCR originated in a human donor in good health. The CDR3 spells CASSLGLAETQYF. For the CDR3, the DNA is TGTGCCAGCAGCTTAGGGCTAGCGGAGACCCAGTACTTC.